Presented here are 12 T cell receptor beta chains from one specimen sequenced in a study of CD8 T cells in ankylosing spondylitis. TCRdb ran MiXCR on the 5' RACE reads and lists one entry per CDR3 protein. The sample has 150,000 to 200,000 distinct CDR3 sequences; roughly 10% are singletons. Sequencing was carried out using blood, either unsorted or a sorted T cell fraction (not recorded which). These receptors were collected from a male donor with ankylosing spondylitis or in good health (not recorded which).

As to this clonotype: A much bigger clone sits one base away, suggesting this may be a read error. V usage is TRBV6-1 and J usage is TRBJ2-3; D may be TRBD1 or TRBD2 (6 bases each). The germline gives CDR1 MNHNS, CDR2 SASEGT. Trimming pared 10 bases from V and 0 bases from J, leaving 17 bases between. This CDR3 has 15 residues. The CDR3 DNA is TGTGCCATCAGAGGGGGGCGTGCTAGCACAGATACGCAGTATTTT. Translating it yields CAIRGGRASTDTQYF.

This clonotype was seen at least ten times. This chain uses TRBV10-3 with TRBJ1-2; no definite D call. The V and J ends lost 6 bases and 7 bases respectively, with 21 bases between them. CDR1 ENHRY and CDR2 SYGVKD come from the germline V gene. The CDR3 has 15 residues. In DNA form, the CDR3 reads TGTGCCATCAGCCAGCTTGACGGAGACGGTTCTGGCTACACCTTC. Protein product: CAISQLDGDGSGYTF.

In its sample, this clonotype was seen many times. The rearrangement uses TRBV5-1 and TRBJ2-5; 8 nucleotides match TRBD2. The CDR3 is 13 residues long. The germline V gene encodes CDR1 SGHRS and CDR2 YFSETQ. Trimming at V came to 6 bases and at J to 2 bases, leaving 3 bases not matched to a gene. CDR3 sequence (DNA): TGCGCCAGCAACGGGGGGGGTCAAGAGACCCAGTACTTC. Protein product: CASNGGGQETQYF. Complete variable domain (other parts from reference TRBV5-1 and TRBJ2-5): KAGVTQTPRYLIKTRGQQVTLSCSPISGHRSVSWYQQTPGQGLQFLFEYFSETQRNKGNFPGRFSGRQFSNSRSEMNVSTLELGDSALYLCASNGGGQETQYFGPGTRLLVL.

This rearrangement joins TRBV29-1 to TRBJ2-2, with D hard to call. The CDR3 has 13 amino acids. The V end was cut by 2 bases, the J end by 8 bases, with 12 bases between. Germline V lookup: CDR1 SQVTM, CDR2 ANQGSEA. This CDR3 is CSVEPKRPGELFF. CDR3 coding DNA: TGCAGCGTTGAACCAAAACGGCCTGGGGAGCTGTTTTTT.

The chain carries TRBV5-1 and TRBJ2-2; 14 nucleotides align to TRBD2. V lost 4 bases to trimming and J lost 1 base; unmatched junction nucleotides: 3. The CDR3 is 17 residues long. Germline CDR1 and CDR2: SGHRS and YFSETQ. The CDR3 DNA follows: TGCGCCAGCAGCCTCGGACTAGCGGGAGGGAACACCGGGGAGCTGTTTTTT. Its protein is CASSLGLAGGNTGELFF.

This clonotype appeared a few times. The J gene is TRBJ1-2, the V gene TRBV20-1; weak D call: TRBD1 (6 bases). CDR3 size: 14 residues. Looked up from germline, CDR1 is DFQATT and CDR2 is SNEGSKA (reference sequence). The V gene lost 6 bases and the J gene lost 8 bases, with 22 bases spanning the gap. The CDR3 DNA reads as TGCAGTGCCCGCCCTTGGGGGGGCGAAGGGGGCTACACCTTC. Translated: CSARPWGGEGGYTF.

This clonotype has a count of ten or more. This chain links TRBV15 with TRBJ2-3; D possibly corresponds to TRBD2 (6 bases). The CDR3 consists of 18 residues. V lost 0 bases, J lost 4 bases, and 20 bases lay in between. Germline V gene data show CDR1 as LNHNV and CDR2 as YYDKDF (reference sequence). The CDR3 loop is CATSRDRRLVGFADTQYF. The CDR3 nucleotides are TGTGCCACCAGCAGAGATCGTAGACTAGTCGGTTTTGCAGATACGCAGTATTTT.

This clonotype came up many times. This rearrangement joins TRBV27 to TRBJ1-1; the D is unclear. The CDR3 is made up of 18 amino acids. In germline, CDR1 is MNHEY, CDR2 SMNVEV (reference sequence). Trimming cost V 0 bases and J 5 bases, with 22 bases left between them. CDR3 amino acids: CASSLSNSGISQGTEAFF. The CDR3 region has the DNA TGTGCCAGCAGTTTATCGAATTCGGGGATTTCCCAAGGGACTGAAGCTTTCTTT.

The sample holds a few counts of this clonotype. Germline is not matched at one junction end, which may reflect a read error. This chain links TRBV11-2 with TRBJ2-1; 10 bases match TRBD2. Germline CDR1 and CDR2: SGHAT and FQNNGV. The CDR3 runs 15 residues. CDR3 sequence reads: CASRAPGLAVNKQFF. CDR3 DNA: TGTGCCAGCAGGGCTCCAGGACTAGCGGTCAATAAGCAGTTCTTC.

This clonotype was observed many times. The chain combines TRBV11-2 with TRBJ2-2; either TRBD1 or TRBD2 may fit D (6 bases each). The V gene lost 4 bases and the J gene lost 2 bases, with 11 bases spanning the gap. Germline V gene data show CDR1 as SGHAT and CDR2 as FQNNGV. The CDR3 covers 15 residues. This chain's CDR3 is CASSWGAGNTGELFF. CDR3 nucleotide sequence: TGTGCCAGCAGCTGGGGGGCTGGTAACACCGGGGAGCTGTTTTTT.

The sample holds many counts of this clonotype. The chain recombines TRBV20-1 with TRBJ2-1; 12 nucleotides align to TRBD2. Germline V gene lookup returns CDR1 DFQATT and CDR2 SNEGSKA (reference sequence). The CDR3 totals 14 residues. The trim removed 5 bases at V and 4 bases at J, leaving 3 bases unmatched. CDR3 residues: CSAQLAGGYNEQFF. In DNA, the CDR3 is TGCAGTGCTCAACTAGCGGGGGGTTACAATGAGCAGTTCTTC.

This chain joins TRBV5-1 and TRBJ1-1, with D possibly being TRBD1 (5 bases). V was clipped by 0 bases and J by 5 bases, with 14 bases between them. This CDR3 comprises 15 residues. Germline V gives CDR1 SGHRS, CDR2 YFSETQ. CDR3 in amino acids: CASSLGDGGGTEAFF. CDR3 coding DNA: TGCGCCAGCAGCTTGGGGGACGGGGGGGGAACTGAAGCTTTCTTT.